This TCR beta chain was captured in a study of blood T cell repertoires in COVID-19. The germline CDR1 and CDR2 sequences are MGHRA and YSYEKL. The CDR3 length is 16 residues. The V end was cut by 0 bases, the J end by 0 bases, with 9 bases between. Only in-frame clones appear in the TCRdb table, and some are missing; sequencing was by immunoSEQ multiplex PCR. Counted here are just over 150,000 clones, 65% to 90% occurring once; the ten biggest clones make up 6.5% to 9%. The TCR comes from a woman aged 40 to 50 with COVID-19, enrolled during active disease. Sequenced input: peripheral blood. The V and J genes are TRBV4-1 and TRBJ1-5, with D unresolved. CDR3 DNA sequence: TGCGCCAGCAGCCAAGAGGGCAGCCCTAGCAATCAGCCCCAGCATTTT. Protein product: CASSQEGSPSNQPQHF.